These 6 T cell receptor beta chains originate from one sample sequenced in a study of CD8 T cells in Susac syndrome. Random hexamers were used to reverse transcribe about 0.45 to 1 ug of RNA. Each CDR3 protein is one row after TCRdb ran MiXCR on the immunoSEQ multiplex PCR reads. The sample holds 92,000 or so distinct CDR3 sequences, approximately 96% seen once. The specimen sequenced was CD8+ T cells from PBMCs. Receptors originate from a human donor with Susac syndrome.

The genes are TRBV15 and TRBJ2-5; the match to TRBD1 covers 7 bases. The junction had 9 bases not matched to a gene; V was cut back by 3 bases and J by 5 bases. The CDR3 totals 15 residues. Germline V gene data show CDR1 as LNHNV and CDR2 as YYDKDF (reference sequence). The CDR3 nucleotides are TGTGCCACCAGCAGGCGGCCAGGGGGTATTGAGACCCAGTACTTC. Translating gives CATSRRPGGIETQYF.

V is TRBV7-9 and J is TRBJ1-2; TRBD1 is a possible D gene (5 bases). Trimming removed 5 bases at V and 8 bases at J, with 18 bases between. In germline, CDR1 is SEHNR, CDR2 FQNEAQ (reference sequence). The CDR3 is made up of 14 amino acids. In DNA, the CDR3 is TGTGCCAGCAGCGACGGGACCGACATGATGGGCTACACCTTC. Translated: CASSDGTDMMGYTF.

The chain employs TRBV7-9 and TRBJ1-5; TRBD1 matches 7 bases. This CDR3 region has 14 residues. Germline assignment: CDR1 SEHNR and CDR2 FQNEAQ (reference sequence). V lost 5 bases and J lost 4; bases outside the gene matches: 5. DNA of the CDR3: TGTGCCAGCAGCCCCGACAGGGTAAATCAGCCCCAGCATTTT. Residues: CASSPDRVNQPQHF.

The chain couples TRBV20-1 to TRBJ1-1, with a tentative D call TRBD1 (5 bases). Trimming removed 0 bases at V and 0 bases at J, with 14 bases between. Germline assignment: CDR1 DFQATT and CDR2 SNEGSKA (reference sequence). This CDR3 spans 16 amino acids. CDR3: CSARDLGDRLNTEAFF. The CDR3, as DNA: TGCAGTGCTAGAGATCTCGGCGACAGACTGAACACTGAAGCTTTCTTT.

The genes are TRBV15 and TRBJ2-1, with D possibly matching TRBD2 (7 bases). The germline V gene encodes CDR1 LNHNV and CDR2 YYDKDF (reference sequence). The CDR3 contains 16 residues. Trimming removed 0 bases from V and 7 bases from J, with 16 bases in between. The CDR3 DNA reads TGTGCCACCAGCAGAGATCGTGCGGGGGCGGGTAATGAGCAGTTCTTC. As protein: CATSRDRAGAGNEQFF.

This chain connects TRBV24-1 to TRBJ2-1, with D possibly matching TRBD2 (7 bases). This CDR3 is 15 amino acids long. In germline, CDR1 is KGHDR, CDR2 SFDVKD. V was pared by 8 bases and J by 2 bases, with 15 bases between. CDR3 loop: CATMGASGPYNEQFF. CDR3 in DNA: TGTGCCACCATGGGGGCTAGCGGTCCCTACAATGAGCAGTTCTTC.